The present entry profiles one T cell receptor (beta chain) with its context. CDR1 SGHRS and CDR2 YFSETQ come from the germline V gene. Trimming cost V 2 bases and J 0 bases, with 17 bases left between them. The CDR3 has 18 residues. The data stem from a study of technical replicates of blood from a handful of donors. TCRdb's table, derived via immunoSEQ multiplex PCR, lists solely in-frame clones and lacks some. This table holds about 80,000 clones, approximately 86% found once. The gene calls are TRBV5-1 and TRBJ2-2, with TRBD1 as a possible D gene (5 bases). The sample consisted of PBMCs. This receptor was taken from a human donor in good health. Some clones in this sample may be carry-over from other donors' samples. CDR3 coding DNA: TGCGCCAGCAGCTTACGCTCCCCGACAGATTCGAACACCGGGGAGCTGTTTTTT. Encoded protein: CASSLRSPTDSNTGELFF. Together with reference TRBV5-1 and TRBJ2-2, the CDR3 gives the full variable domain: KAGVTQTPRYLIKTRGQQVTLSCSPISGHRSVSWYQQTPGQGLQFLFEYFSETQRNKGNFPGRFSGRQFSNSRSEMNVSTLELGDSALYLCASSLRSPTDSNTGELFFGEGSRLTVL.